Each of the 23 T cell receptor beta chains below was sequenced from the same sample in a study of blood T cell repertoires in COVID-19. Clones were sequenced by immunoSEQ multiplex PCR, and TCRdb holds only the in-frame ones, with some missing. This sample has about 140,000 clones, with 75% to 80% found just once. The material sequenced was peripheral blood. These TCRs come from a woman aged 50 to 65 with active or convalescent COVID-19.

J is TRBJ1-5 and V is TRBV6-6, with 8 bases matching TRBD1. The CDR3 runs 14 residues. Trimming removed 6 bases from V and 7 bases from J; junction bases left unmatched: 8. CDR1 MNHNY and CDR2 SVGAGI come from the germline V gene (reference sequence). CDR3 bases: TGTGCCAGCAGGAAGACAGGGGAAGGCCAGCCCCAGCATTTT. Translated: CASRKTGEGQPQHF.

This chain links TRBV5-6 with TRBJ1-3, with TRBD1 identical over 8 bases. In germline, CDR1 is SGHDT, CDR2 YYEEEE. The V and J ends lost 2 bases and 4 bases, in that order; junction bases with no gene match: 5. This CDR3 spans 15 amino acids. Here the CDR3 reads CASSLWDRYGNTIYF. For the CDR3, the DNA is TGTGCCAGCAGCTTATGGGACAGGTACGGAAACACCATATATTTT. Full variable domain (rest looked up from reference TRBV5-6 and TRBJ1-3): DAGVTQSPTHLIKTRGQQVTLRCSPKSGHDTVSWYQQALGQGPQFIFQYYEEEERQRGNFPDRFSGHQFPNYSSELNVNALLLGDSALYLCASSLWDRYGNTIYFGEGSWLTVV.

The chain joins TRBV5-5 to TRBJ1-2; D unresolved. Deletions cut 3 bases from V and 0 bases from J, with 9 bases between. This CDR3 has 14 residues. CDR1 SGHKS and CDR2 YYEKEE come from the germline V gene (reference sequence). The CDR3 nucleotides are TGTGCCAGCAGCTCCTCCGGGGCTAACTATGGCTACACCTTC. Encoded protein: CASSSSGANYGYTF.

This chain links TRBV7-8 with TRBJ2-1; D might be TRBD2 (7 bases). CDR1 SGHVS and CDR2 FQNEAQ come from the germline V gene. The CDR3 runs to 16 residues. Trimming shortened V by 2 bases and J by 3 bases, and 14 bases separated the two germline ends. CDR3 DNA sequence: TGTGCCAGCAGCTTATTGGTGAGGGGGGGCTACAATGAGCAGTTCTTC. Its translation is CASSLLVRGGYNEQFF.

This clone showed up many times. The chain combines TRBV7-8 with TRBJ2-7; TRBD2 matches 7 bases. The CDR3 totals 13 residues. In germline, CDR1 is SGHVS, CDR2 FQNEAQ. V gave up 5 bases and J gave up 4 bases; unmatched junction bases: 5. CDR3 loop: CASSPRTSYEQYF. CDR3 nucleotide sequence: TGTGCCAGCAGCCCTCGGACTAGTTACGAGCAGTACTTC.

The V and J genes are TRBV6-5 and TRBJ2-7, with 8 positions matching TRBD1. Germline V gene lookup returns CDR1 MNHEY and CDR2 SVGAGI. The V and J ends lost 5 bases and 3 bases, in that order; junction bases with no gene match: 9. CDR3 length: 15 amino acids. Here the CDR3 reads CASSRQGSSGYEQYF. For the CDR3, the DNA is TGTGCCAGCAGTAGACAGGGGTCGTCGGGCTACGAGCAGTACTTC.

The chain joins TRBV7-8 to TRBJ2-2, with 12 positions matching TRBD2. J was trimmed by 6 bases and V by 5 bases; bases with no gene match: 7. Germline CDR1 reads SGHVS; CDR2 reads FQNEAQ. This CDR3 is built from 16 residues. The CDR3 loop reads CASSHSSGGGPGELFF. DNA for the CDR3: TGTGCCAGCAGCCATTCTAGCGGGGGGGGTCCCGGGGAGCTGTTTTTT.

This chain connects TRBV6-8 to TRBJ2-1, with 8 bases matching TRBD2. The V and J ends lost 7 bases and 7 bases, in that order; junction bases with no gene match: 6. The germline CDR1 and CDR2 sequences are MNHGY and SAAAGT. This CDR3 spans 13 amino acids. Here the CDR3 DNA reads TGTGCCAGCAATGGGACTAGTAGAAATGAGCAGTTCTTC. This codes for CASNGTSRNEQFF.

The chain links TRBV7-9 to TRBJ1-3; TRBD1 might be the D (5 bases). V was shortened by 5 bases and J by 0 bases, with 17 bases between the two germline ends. Germline V gene data show CDR1 as SEHNR and CDR2 as FQNEAQ (reference sequence). The CDR3 consists of 17 residues. CDR3 loop: CASSTSTDHYSGNTIYF. The DNA for the CDR3 is TGTGCCAGCAGCACTTCGACAGACCATTACTCTGGAAACACCATATATTTT.

The chain has TRBV6-6 and TRBJ1-1; 9 bases are a match to TRBD1. CDR3 length: 16 amino acids. Germline lookup yields CDR1 MNHNY and CDR2 SVGAGI (reference sequence). J gave up 3 bases and V 6 bases, and 11 bases lay outside the gene matches. CDR3 residues: CASRTPGQGGDTEAFF. The CDR3 coding sequence is TGTGCCAGCAGAACCCCGGGACAGGGTGGGGACACTGAAGCTTTCTTT.

Points on this clone: One junction end does not reproduce the germline sequence, and a read error may be involved. V is TRBV6-5 and J is TRBJ1-1; D gene unclear. Germline-derived CDR1 and CDR2 are MNHEY and SVGAGI. The CDR3 loop spans 14 amino acids. Written as DNA, the CDR3 is TGTGCCAGCAGTTACGGCGGGATGAAGACTGAAGCTTTCTTT. It codes for CASSYGGMKTEAFF.

V is TRBV6-2 or TRBV6-3 and J is TRBJ2-3; possible D gene TRBD2, 6 bases. Trimming removed 2 bases from V and 1 base from J, with 10 bases in between. This CDR3 has 15 residues. From germline, CDR1 is MNHEY and CDR2 SVGEGT. The DNA for the CDR3 is TGTGCCAGCAGTTACCCGTCGGGGGGCACAGATACGCAGTATTTT. It codes for CASSYPSGGTDTQYF.

The chain links TRBV20-1 to TRBJ1-6; D gene uncertain. The V end lost 3 bases, the J end lost 7 bases, and 4 bases lay between the germline ends. CDR1 is DFQATT and CDR2 is SNEGSKA in the germline V gene (reference sequence). This CDR3 has 11 amino acids. CDR3 sequence reads: CSARLNSPLHF. For the CDR3, the DNA is TGCAGTGCTAGGCTAAATTCACCCCTCCACTTT.

This sequence joins TRBV20-1 and TRBJ1-1; D is possibly TRBD1 (5 bases). This CDR3 is 13 amino acids long. V lost 3 bases and J lost 7, with 15 bases in between. Germline V gives CDR1 DFQATT, CDR2 SNEGSKA (reference sequence). This CDR3 is CSASGGGKGEAFF. For the CDR3, the DNA is TGCAGTGCTAGTGGGGGGGGAAAAGGTGAAGCTTTCTTT.

V is TRBV7-2 and J is TRBJ2-7; TRBD2 aligns across 9 bases. CDR1 and CDR2 (germline): SGHTA, FQGNSA. With V trimmed by 6 bases and J by 5 bases, 5 bases remained unmatched. The CDR3 is 13 residues long. The CDR3 nucleotides read TGTGCCAGCAGTCCCCAGCGGGGGGACGAGCAGTACTTC. Its protein product is CASSPQRGDEQYF. The complete variable domain, with remaining parts taken from reference TRBV7-2 and TRBJ2-7, reads GAGVSQSPSNKVTEKGKDVELRCDPISGHTALYWYRQSLGQGLEFLIYFQGNSAPDKSGLPSDRFSAERTGGSVSTLTIQRTQQEDSAVYLCASSPQRGDEQYFGPGTRLTVT.

The chain carries TRBV5-4 and TRBJ2-1; 8 nucleotides agree with TRBD2. Per the germline V gene, CDR1 is SGHNT and CDR2 is YYREEE (reference sequence). This CDR3 contains 19 residues. CDR3 nucleotides: TGTGCGCTCAGCCACCGGTTTCGAGGCGGGGGGAATAACTACAATGAGCAGTTCTTC. The encoded protein is CALSHRFRGGGNNYNEQFF.

The chain recombines TRBV18 with TRBJ2-2; D possibly corresponds to TRBD2 (7 bases). The germline V and J ends were trimmed by 3 bases and 0 bases, with 14 bases remaining between them. The CDR3 has 17 residues. The germline V gene encodes CDR1 KGHSH and CDR2 LQKENI. CDR3 sequence reads: CASSPPLGGPNTGELFF. CDR3 coding DNA: TGTGCCAGCTCACCCCCTCTGGGGGGGCCGAACACCGGGGAGCTGTTTTTT.

The chain combines TRBV5-1 with TRBJ1-2; 8 bases line up with TRBD1. The CDR3 has 15 residues. The V gene's germline CDR1 is SGHRS and CDR2 YFSETQ. With 0 bases clipped from V and 4 bases from J, the junction kept 5 bases outside the gene matches. CDR3 region: CASSLDQGAGYGYTF. CDR3 in DNA: TGCGCCAGCAGCTTGGATCAGGGGGCAGGCTATGGCTACACCTTC.

The rearrangement uses TRBV28 and TRBJ2-7, with 9 bases that match TRBD1. Germline trimming cut 5 bases from V and 6 bases from J; bases unmatched to any gene: 11. This CDR3 spans 15 amino acids. CDR1 is MDHEN, CDR2 SYDVKM, per germline. CDR3 residues: CASSTNRGRVLEQYF. DNA of the CDR3: TGTGCCAGCAGTACCAACAGGGGGCGGGTTCTCGAGCAGTACTTC.

The CDR3 DNA sequence: TGTGCCAGCCGGGAGGGACTAGCGGGAGGCTACAATGAGCAGTTCTTC. Amino acids: CASREGLAGGYNEQFF. The J gene is TRBJ2-1, the V gene TRBV28; 15 bases align to TRBD2. The germline V gene has CDR1 MDHEN and CDR2 SYDVKM. CDR3 size: 16 residues. After removal of 8 bases from V and 3 bases from J, the junction contained 5 bases not matched to a gene.

Remarks on this clone: This specimen includes other DNA sequences encoding the same CDR3. The chain recombines TRBV6-5 with TRBJ1-2; perhaps TRBD1 as D (5 bases). Trimming cost V 5 bases and J 3 bases, with 13 bases left between them. Germline V gives CDR1 MNHEY, CDR2 SVGAGI. There are 14 residues in the CDR3. CDR3 protein: CASSPRREDYGYTF. CDR3 sequence (DNA): TGTGCCAGCAGTCCCCGCAGGGAGGACTATGGCTACACCTTC.

This clone was picked up a small number of times. The V and J genes are TRBV6-5 and TRBJ2-7; D possibly corresponds to TRBD1 (6 bases). The CDR3 sequence is 14 residues long. Per the germline V gene, CDR1 is MNHEY and CDR2 is SVGAGI. V dropped 0 bases and J dropped 1 base, with 7 bases sitting between them. CDR3 sequence (DNA): TGTGCCAGCAGTTACTCTGGACAGTCCTACGAGCAGTACTTC. Amino acids: CASSYSGQSYEQYF.

The CDR3 region has the DNA TGTGCCAGCAGCTCACTAGCGGGGGGGAGAATCGGGGAGCTGTTTTTT. Its translation: CASSSLAGGRIGELFF. V and J are TRBV11-2 and TRBJ2-2; TRBD2 aligns across 13 bases. V gave up 4 bases and J gave up 7 bases; unmatched junction bases: 6. The germline V gene encodes CDR1 SGHAT and CDR2 FQNNGV. The CDR3 has 16 residues.